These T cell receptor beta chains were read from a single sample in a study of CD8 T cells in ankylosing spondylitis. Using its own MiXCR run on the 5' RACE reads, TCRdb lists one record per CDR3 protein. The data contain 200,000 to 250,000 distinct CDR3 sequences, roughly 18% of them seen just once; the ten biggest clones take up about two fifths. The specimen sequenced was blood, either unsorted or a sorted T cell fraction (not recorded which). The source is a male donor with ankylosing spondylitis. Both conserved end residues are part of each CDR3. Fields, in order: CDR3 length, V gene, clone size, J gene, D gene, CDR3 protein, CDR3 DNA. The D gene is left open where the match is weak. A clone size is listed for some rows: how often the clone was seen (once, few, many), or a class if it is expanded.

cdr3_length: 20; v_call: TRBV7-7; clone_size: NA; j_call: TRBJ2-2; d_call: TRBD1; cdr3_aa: CASSLYLLLPGTEDTGELFF; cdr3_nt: TGTGCTAGCAGCTTATACCTTTTACTGCCGGGGACAGAGGACACCGGGGAGCTGTTTTTT
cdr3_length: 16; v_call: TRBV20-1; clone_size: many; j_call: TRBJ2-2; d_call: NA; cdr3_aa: CSARDRELGNTGELFF; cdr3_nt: TGCAGTGCTAGAGACAGGGAGCTAGGAAACACCGGGGAGCTGTTTTTT
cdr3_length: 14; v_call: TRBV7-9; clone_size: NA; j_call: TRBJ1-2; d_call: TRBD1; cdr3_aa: CASSEPAGGWDYTF; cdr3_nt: TGTGCCAGCAGCGAACCCGCAGGGGGTTGGGACTACACCTTC
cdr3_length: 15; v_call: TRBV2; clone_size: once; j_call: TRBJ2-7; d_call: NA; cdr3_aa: CASSEALSVSYEQYF; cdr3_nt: TGTGCCAGCAGTGAAGCGTTAAGTGTCTCCTACGAGCAGTACTTC
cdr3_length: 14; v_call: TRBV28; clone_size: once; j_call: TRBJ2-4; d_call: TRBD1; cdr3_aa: CASSPGTGENTQYF; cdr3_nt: TGTGCCAGCAGTCCGGGGACAGGAGAAAACACTCAGTACTTC
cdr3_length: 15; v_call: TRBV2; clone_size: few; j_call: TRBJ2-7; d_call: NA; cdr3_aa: CASRMGASSPYEQYF; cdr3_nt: TGTGCCAGCAGGATGGGGGCCAGTTCCCCCTACGAGCAGTACTTC
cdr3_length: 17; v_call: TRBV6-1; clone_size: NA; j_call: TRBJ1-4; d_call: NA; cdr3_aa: CASSPNPGTLQFEKLFF; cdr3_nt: TGTGCCAGCAGCCCCAACCCCGGGACGCTTCAATTTGAAAAACTGTTTTTT
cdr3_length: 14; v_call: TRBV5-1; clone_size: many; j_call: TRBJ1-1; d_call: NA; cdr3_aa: CASSLTGGNTEAFF; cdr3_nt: TGCGCCAGCAGCTTGACAGGAGGGAACACTGAAGCTTTCTTT
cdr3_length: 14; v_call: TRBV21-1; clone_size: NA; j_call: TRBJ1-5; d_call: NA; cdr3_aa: CASSTDRGHQPQHF; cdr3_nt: TGTGCCAGCAGCACGGACAGGGGACATCAGCCCCAGCATTTT
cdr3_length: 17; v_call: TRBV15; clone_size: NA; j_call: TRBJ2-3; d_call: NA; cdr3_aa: CATSRQRRTDYTDTQYF; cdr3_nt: TGTGCCACCAGCAGACAAAGACGGACAGACTACACAGATACGCAGTATTTT
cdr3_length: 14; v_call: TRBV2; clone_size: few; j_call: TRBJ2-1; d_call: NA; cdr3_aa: CAILGDLSNNEQFF; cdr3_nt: TGTGCCATCTTAGGGGACTTAAGCAACAATGAGCAGTTCTTC
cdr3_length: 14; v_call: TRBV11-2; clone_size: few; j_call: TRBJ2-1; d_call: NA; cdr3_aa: CASSLVDRMNEQFF; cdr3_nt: TGTGCCAGCAGCTTAGTTGATCGGATGAATGAGCAGTTCTTC
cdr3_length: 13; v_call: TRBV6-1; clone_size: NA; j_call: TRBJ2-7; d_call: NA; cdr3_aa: CASRGGIWYEQYF; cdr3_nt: TGTGCCAGCCGTGGGGGAATTTGGTACGAGCAGTACTTC
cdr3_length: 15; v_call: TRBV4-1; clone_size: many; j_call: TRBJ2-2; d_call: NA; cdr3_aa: CASSRPDSNTGELFF; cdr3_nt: TGCGCCAGCAGCCGCCCGGACTCTAACACCGGGGAGCTGTTTTTT
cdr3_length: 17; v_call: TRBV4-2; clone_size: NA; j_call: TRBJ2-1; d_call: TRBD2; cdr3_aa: CASSQELAGGWGGEQFF; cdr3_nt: TGTGCCAGCAGCCAAGAGCTAGCGGGAGGCTGGGGAGGTGAGCAGTTCTTC
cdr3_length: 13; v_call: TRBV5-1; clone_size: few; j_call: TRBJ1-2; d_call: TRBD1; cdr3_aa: CASGQGDGYGYTF; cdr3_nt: TGCGCCAGCGGACAGGGTGACGGCTATGGCTACACCTTC
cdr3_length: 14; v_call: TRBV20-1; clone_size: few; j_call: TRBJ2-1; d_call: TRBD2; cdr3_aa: CSARLARVGNEQFF; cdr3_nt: TGCAGTGCCCGACTAGCGAGGGTGGGAAATGAGCAGTTCTTC
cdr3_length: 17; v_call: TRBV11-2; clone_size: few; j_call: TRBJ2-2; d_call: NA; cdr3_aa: CASSSLTLRTNTGELFF; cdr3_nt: TGTGCCAGCAGCTCCCTAACGCTGCGGACGAACACCGGGGAGCTGTTTTTT
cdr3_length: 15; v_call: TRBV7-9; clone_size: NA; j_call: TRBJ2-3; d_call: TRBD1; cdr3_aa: CASTPDRGGADTQYF; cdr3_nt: TGTGCCAGCACCCCGGACAGGGGGGGCGCAGATACGCAGTATTTT
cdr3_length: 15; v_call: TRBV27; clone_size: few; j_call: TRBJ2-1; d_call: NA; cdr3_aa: CASSPSKSSYNEQFF; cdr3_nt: TGTGCCAGCAGCCCATCCAAGAGCTCCTACAATGAGCAGTTCTTC
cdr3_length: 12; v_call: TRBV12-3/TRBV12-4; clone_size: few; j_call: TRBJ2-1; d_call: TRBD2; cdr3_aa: CASTTSFNEQFF; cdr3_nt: TGTGCCAGCACGACTAGCTTCAATGAGCAGTTCTTC
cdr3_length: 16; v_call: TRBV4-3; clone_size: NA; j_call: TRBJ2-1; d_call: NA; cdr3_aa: CASSQDSSAYSNEQFF; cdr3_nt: TGCGCCAGCAGCCAAGATTCAAGCGCGTATAGCAATGAGCAGTTCTTC
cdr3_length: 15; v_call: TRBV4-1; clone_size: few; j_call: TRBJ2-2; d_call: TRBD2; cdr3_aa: CASSPPAGDSGELFF; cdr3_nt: TGCGCCAGCAGCCCTCCGGCGGGGGACTCCGGGGAGCTGTTTTTT
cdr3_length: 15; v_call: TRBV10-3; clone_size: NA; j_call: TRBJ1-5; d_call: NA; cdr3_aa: CAISEAGSLGQPQHF; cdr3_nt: TGTGCCATCAGTGAGGCAGGATCGTTGGGTCAGCCCCAGCATTTT
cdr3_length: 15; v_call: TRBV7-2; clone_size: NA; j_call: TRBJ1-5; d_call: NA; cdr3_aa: CASSSLAVSNQPQHF; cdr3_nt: TGTGCCAGCAGCAGCCTGGCAGTTAGCAATCAGCCCCAGCATTTT
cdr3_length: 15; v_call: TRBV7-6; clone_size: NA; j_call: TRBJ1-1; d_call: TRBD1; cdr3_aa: CASSLSGGGHVEAFF; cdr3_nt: TGTGCCAGCAGCTTATCAGGGGGGGGACACGTTGAAGCTTTCTTT
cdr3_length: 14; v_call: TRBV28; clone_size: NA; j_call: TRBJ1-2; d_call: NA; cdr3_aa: CASSPVGGNYGYTF; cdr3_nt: TGTGCCAGCAGCCCCGTTGGGGGAAACTATGGCTACACCTTC
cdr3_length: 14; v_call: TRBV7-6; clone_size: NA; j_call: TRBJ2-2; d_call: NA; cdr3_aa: CASSSVLGTGELFF; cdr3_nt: TGTGCCAGCAGCTCCGTTCTTGGGACCGGGGAGCTGTTTTTT
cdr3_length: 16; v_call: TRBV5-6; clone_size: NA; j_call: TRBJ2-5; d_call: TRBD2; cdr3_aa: CASSLGLAGDWETQYF; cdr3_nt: TGTGCCAGCAGCTTGGGACTAGCGGGAGATTGGGAGACCCAGTACTTC
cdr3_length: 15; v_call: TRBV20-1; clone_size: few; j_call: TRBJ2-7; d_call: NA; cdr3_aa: CSARDGGTASYEQYF; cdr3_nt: TGCAGTGCTAGAGATGGGGGGACGGCCTCCTACGAGCAGTACTTC
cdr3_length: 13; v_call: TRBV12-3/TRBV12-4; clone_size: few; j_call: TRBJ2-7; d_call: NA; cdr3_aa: CASSSRQNYEQYF; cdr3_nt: TGTGCCAGCAGTTCCCGACAGAACTACGAGCAGTACTTC